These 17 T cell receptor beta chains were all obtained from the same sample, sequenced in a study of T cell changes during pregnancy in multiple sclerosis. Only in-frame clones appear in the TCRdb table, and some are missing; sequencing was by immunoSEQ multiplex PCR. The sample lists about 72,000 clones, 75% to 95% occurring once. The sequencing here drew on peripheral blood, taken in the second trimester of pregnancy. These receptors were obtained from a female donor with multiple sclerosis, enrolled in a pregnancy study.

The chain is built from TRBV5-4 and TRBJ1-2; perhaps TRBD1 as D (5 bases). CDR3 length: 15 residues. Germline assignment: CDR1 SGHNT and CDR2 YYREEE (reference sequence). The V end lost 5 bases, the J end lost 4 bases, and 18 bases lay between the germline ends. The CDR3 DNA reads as TGTGCCAGCAGGGGGGACTACTTCTCCGTCTATGGCTACACCTTC. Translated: CASRGDYFSVYGYTF.

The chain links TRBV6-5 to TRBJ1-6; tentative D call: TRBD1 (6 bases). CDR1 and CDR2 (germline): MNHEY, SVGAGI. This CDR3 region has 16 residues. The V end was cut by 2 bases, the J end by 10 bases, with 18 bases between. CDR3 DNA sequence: TGTGCCAGCAGTTACCGCCCAGGGGATGGGATCTCACCCCTCCACTTT. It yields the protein CASSYRPGDGISPLHF.

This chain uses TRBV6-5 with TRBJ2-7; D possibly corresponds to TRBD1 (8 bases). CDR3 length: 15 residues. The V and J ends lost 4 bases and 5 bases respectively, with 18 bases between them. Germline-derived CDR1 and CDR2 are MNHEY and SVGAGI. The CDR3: CASSWAGGTGDEQYF. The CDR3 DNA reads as TGTGCCAGCAGTTGGGCCGGGGGGACAGGCGACGAGCAGTACTTC.

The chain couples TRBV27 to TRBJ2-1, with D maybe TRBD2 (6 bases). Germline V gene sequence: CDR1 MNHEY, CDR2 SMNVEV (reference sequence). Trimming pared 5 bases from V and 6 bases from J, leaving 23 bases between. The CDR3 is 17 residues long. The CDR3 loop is CASSGSRAGLRGNEQFF. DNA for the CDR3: TGTGCCAGCAGTGGAAGCCGAGCGGGCCTCCGGGGCAATGAGCAGTTCTTC.

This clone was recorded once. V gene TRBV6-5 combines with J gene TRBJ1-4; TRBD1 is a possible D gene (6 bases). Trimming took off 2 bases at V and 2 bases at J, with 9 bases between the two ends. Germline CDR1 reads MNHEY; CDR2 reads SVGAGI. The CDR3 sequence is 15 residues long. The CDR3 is CASSYAGATNEKLFF. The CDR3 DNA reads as TGTGCCAGCAGTTACGCGGGGGCGACTAATGAAAAACTGTTTTTT.

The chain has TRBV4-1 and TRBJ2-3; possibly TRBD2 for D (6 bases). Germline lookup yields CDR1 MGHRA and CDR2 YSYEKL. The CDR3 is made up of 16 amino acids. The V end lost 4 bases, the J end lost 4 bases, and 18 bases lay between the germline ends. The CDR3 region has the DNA TGCGCCAGCAGCCTCGCCGGGACTGGGCGCGCAGATACGCAGTATTTT. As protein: CASSLAGTGRADTQYF.

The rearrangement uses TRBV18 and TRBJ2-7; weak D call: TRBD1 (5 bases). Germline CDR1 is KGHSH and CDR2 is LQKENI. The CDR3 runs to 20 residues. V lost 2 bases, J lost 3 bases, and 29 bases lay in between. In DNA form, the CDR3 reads TGTGCCAGCTCACCATCGATTCCAGGGCCGGCATCGGACGCCCTCTACGAGCAGTACTTC. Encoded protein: CASSPSIPGPASDALYEQYF.

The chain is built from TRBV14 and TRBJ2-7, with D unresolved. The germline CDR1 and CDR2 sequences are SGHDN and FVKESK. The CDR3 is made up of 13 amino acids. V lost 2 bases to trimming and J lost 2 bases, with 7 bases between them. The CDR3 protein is CASSQNFPYEQYF. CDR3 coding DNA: TGTGCCAGCAGCCAAAACTTCCCCTACGAGCAGTACTTC.

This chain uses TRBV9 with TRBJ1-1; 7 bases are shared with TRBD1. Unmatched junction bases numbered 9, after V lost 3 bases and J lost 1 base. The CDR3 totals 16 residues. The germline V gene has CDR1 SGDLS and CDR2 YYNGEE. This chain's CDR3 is CASSADRVHGNTEAFF. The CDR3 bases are TGTGCCAGCAGCGCCGACAGGGTCCATGGGAACACTGAAGCTTTCTTT.

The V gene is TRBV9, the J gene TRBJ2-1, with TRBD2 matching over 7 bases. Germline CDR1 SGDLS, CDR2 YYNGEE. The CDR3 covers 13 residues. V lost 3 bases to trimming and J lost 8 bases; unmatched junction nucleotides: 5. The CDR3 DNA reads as TGTGCCAGCAGCGGAGGGGCGGGGGATGAGCAGTTCTTC. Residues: CASSGGAGDEQFF.

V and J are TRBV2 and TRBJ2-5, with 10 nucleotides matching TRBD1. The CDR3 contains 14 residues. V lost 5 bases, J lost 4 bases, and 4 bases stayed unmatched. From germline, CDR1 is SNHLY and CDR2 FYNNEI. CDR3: CASSSGTGVETQYF. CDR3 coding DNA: TGTGCCAGCAGTTCCGGGACAGGGGTAGAGACCCAGTACTTC.

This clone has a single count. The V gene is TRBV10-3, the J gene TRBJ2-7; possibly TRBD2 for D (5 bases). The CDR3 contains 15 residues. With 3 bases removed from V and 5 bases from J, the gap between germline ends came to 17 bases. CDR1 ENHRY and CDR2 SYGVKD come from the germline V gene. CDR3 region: CAISDPSGLSDEQYF. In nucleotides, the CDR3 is TGTGCCATCAGTGATCCAAGCGGACTGTCGGACGAGCAGTACTTC.

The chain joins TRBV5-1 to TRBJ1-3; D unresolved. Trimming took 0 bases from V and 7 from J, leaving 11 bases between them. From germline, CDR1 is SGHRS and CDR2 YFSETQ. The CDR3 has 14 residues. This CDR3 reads CASSLVPGSNTIYF. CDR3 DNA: TGCGCCAGCAGCTTGGTTCCCGGGTCTAACACCATATATTTT.

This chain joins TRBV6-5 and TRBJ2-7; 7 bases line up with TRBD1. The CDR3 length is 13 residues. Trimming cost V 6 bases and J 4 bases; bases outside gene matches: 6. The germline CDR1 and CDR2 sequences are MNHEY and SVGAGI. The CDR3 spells CASRRTGEYEQYF. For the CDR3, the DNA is TGTGCCAGCAGACGGACAGGAGAATACGAGCAGTACTTC.

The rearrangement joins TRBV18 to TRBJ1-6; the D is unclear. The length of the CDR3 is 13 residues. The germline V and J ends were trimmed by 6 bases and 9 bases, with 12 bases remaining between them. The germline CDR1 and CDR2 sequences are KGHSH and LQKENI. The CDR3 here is CASSPKEASPLHF. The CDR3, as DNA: TGTGCCAGCTCCCCTAAGGAGGCTTCACCCCTCCACTTT.

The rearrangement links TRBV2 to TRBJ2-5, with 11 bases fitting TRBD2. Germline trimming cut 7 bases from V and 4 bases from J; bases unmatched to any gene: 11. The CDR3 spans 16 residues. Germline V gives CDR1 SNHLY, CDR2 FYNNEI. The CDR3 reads CASIKGLAGGRETQYF. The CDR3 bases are TGTGCCAGCATCAAAGGCCTAGCGGGGGGTCGAGAGACCCAGTACTTC.

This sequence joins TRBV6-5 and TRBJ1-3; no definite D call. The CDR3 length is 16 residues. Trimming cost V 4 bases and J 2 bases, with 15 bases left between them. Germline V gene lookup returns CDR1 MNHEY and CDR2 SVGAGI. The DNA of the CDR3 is TGTGCCAGCAGTTCTGTTCGAGGAGCCGCTGGAAACACCATATATTTT. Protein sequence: CASSSVRGAAGNTIYF.